This T cell receptor beta chain was identified during a study of shared clonotypes between healthy human individuals. Across the study: Per-donor plates numbered three CD4 naive, three CD4 memory, two CD8 naive and one CD8 memory.

Terminally differentiated effector memory CD45RA+ cells were excluded from the naive CD8 cells, which were CD45RO-negative and positively selected for CCR7. The data were produced by immunoSEQ multiplex PCR, yet TCRdb's version contains in-frame clones alone and is incomplete. The table lists about 1.9 million clones, around 93% of them singletons. The CDR3 contains 15 residues. Trimming cost V 0 bases and J 1 base, with 11 bases left between them. Germline V gene sequence: CDR1 SGDLS, CDR2 YYNGEE. A note on this clone: What it binds is not known. The sample contains more than one DNA sequence encoding this CDR3.

Study-wide results and caveats: Non-shared clonotypes had lower generation probabilities than those shared by all four donors. Naive subsets usually exceeded memory subsets in estimated richness. Clonotype sharing among donors was thought likely to change with sequencing depth.

The chain couples TRBV9 to TRBJ2-7; D might be TRBD1 (6 bases). This sequence originates from a man between 18 and 35 years old in good health. Some clones in this sample may be carry-over from other donors' samples. Sequenced input: naive CD8+ T cells from PBMCs. This CDR3 is CASSVASDRSYEQYF. In DNA, the CDR3 is TGTGCCAGCAGCGTAGCCTCGGACAGATCCTACGAGCAGTACTTC.